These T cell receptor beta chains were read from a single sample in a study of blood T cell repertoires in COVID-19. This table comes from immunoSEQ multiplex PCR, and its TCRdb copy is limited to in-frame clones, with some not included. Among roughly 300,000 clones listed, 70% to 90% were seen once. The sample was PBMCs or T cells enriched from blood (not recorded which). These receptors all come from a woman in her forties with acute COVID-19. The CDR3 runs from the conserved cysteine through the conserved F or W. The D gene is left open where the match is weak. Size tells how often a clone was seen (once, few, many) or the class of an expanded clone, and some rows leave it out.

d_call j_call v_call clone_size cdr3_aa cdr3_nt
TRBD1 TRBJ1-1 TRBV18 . CASSFQDRGNTEAFF TGTGCCAGCTCATTCCAGGACAGGGGTAACACTGAAGCTTTCTTT
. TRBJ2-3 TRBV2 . CASSERGTGTADTQYF TGTGCCAGCAGTGAACGAGGAACAGGGACGGCAGATACGCAGTATTTT
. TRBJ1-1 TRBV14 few CASSQGWTVNTEAFF TGTGCCAGCAGCCAAGGGTGGACAGTGAACACTGAAGCTTTCTTT
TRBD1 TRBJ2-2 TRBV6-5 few CASSYWGQSNTGELFF TGTGCCAGCAGTTACTGGGGACAGTCGAACACCGGGGAGCTGTTTTTT
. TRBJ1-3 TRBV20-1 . CSASVAAGNTIYF TGCAGTGCTAGTGTGGCAGCTGGAAACACCATATATTTT
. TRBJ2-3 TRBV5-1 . CASSLRGGRGGDTQYF TGCGCCAGCAGCTTGAGGGGGGGACGAGGCGGCGATACGCAGTATTTT
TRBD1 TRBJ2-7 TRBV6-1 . CASSGRDRPEQKAYEQYF TGTGCCAGCAGTGGCCGGGACAGACCCGAACAAAAAGCCTACGAGCAGTACTTC
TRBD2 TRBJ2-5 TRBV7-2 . CASSLTSGNRETQYF TGTGCCAGCAGCCTGACTAGCGGGAATCGAGAGACCCAGTACTTC
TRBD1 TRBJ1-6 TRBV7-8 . CASSIRDRERPGSPLHF TGTGCCAGCAGCATCCGGGACAGGGAGCGACCGGGTTCACCCCTCCACTTT
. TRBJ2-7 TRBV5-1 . CASTPTGTPFDEQYF TGCGCCAGCACCCCTACCGGGACTCCCTTCGACGAGCAGTACTTC
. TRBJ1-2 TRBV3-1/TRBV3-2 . CASSQDTGLRVYGYTF TGTGCCAGCAGCCAAGATACAGGGTTACGAGTGTATGGCTACACCTTC
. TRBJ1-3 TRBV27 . CASSLQGMSPGNTIYF TGTGCCAGCAGTTTACAGGGGATGAGCCCTGGAAACACCATATATTTT
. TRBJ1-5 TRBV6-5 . CASSRVGNQPQHF TGTGCCAGCAGCCGGGTTGGCAATCAGCCCCAGCATTTT
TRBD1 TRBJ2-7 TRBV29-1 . CSVVRQGFDEQYF TGCAGCGTTGTGAGACAGGGTTTCGACGAGCAGTACTTC
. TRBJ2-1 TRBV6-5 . CASRGGTLVDEQFF TGTGCCAGCAGGGGCGGGACCCTAGTCGATGAGCAGTTCTTC
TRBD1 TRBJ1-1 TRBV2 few CASSTQGTGNTEAFF TGTGCCAGCAGTACACAAGGGACAGGGAACACTGAAGCTTTCTTT
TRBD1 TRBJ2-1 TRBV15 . CATSRGGQGNEQFF TGTGCCACCAGCAGAGGGGGACAGGGGAATGAGCAGTTCTTC
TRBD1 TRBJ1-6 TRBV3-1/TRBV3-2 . CASSGTGKAPLHF TGTGCCAGCAGCGGGACAGGTAAAGCACCCCTCCACTTT
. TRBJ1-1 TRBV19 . CASSIGISNTEAFF TGTGCCAGTAGTATAGGTATCTCGAACACTGAAGCTTTCTTT
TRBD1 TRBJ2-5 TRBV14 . CASSLGQGQETQYF TGTGCCAGCAGCCTAGGACAGGGGCAAGAGACCCAGTACTTC
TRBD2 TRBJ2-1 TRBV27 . CASSPYGLVARNEQFF TGTGCCAGCAGTCCTTACGGACTAGTTGCAAGAAATGAGCAGTTCTTC
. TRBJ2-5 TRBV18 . CASSPRTITTNQETQYF TGTGCCAGCTCACCCCGAACAATTACGACAAATCAAGAGACCCAGTACTTC
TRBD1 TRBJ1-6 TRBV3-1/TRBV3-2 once CASSLQTGGRSPLHF TGTGCCAGCAGCCTGCAAACAGGGGGCCGTTCACCCCTCCACTTT
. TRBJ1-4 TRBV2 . CASSGQRHNEKLFF TGTGCCAGCAGTGGACAGCGTCATAATGAAAAACTGTTTTTT
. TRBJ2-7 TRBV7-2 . CASGGVFFYEQYF TGTGCCAGCGGAGGGGTTTTTTTCTACGAGCAGTACTTC
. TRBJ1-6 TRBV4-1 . CASSQDFTTPLHF TGCGCCAGCAGCCAAGACTTTACTACACCCCTCCACTTT
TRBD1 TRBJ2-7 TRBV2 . CASRLGQGIYEQYF TGTGCCAGCAGATTGGGACAGGGAATATACGAGCAGTACTTC
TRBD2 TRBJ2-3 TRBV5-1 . CASSLRLAGITTDTQYF TGCGCCAGCAGCTTGAGACTAGCGGGAATAACCACAGATACGCAGTATTTT
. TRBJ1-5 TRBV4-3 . CASSQRTDPYQPQHF TGCGCCAGCAGCCAACGGACAGATCCATATCAGCCCCAGCATTTT
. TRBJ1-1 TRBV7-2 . CASSGRTEAFF TGTGCCAGCAGCGGCCGAACTGAAGCTTTCTTT
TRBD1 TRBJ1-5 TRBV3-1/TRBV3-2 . CASSLGTGKGNQPQHF TGTGCCAGCAGCTTGGGGACAGGGAAAGGCAATCAGCCCCAGCATTTT
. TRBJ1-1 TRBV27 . CATRRTLSNTEAFF TGTGCCACCCGTAGAACTCTGTCAAACACTGAAGCTTTCTTT
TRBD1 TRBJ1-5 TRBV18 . CASSPPDRGHQPQHF TGTGCCAGCTCACCACCCGACAGGGGGCATCAGCCCCAGCATTTT
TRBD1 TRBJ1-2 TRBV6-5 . CASNYRGGTYGYTF TGTGCCAGCAATTACAGGGGGGGCACCTATGGCTACACCTTC
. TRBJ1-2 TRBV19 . CASRTSGYYGYTF TGTGCCAGTAGAACCTCAGGGTACTATGGCTACACCTTC
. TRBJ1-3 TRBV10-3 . CAISQGVSGNTIYF TGTGCCATTTCCCAGGGCGTCTCTGGAAACACCATATATTTT
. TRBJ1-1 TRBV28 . CASTLSGGAEAFF TGTGCCAGCACCCTGTCTGGAGGGGCTGAAGCTTTCTTT
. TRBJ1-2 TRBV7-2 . CASSPDRTNNYGYTF TGTGCCAGCAGCCCGGACAGAACCAATAACTATGGCTACACCTTC
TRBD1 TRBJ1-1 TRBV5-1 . CASSFSGGTEAFF TGCGCCAGCAGCTTCTCAGGGGGGACTGAAGCTTTCTTT
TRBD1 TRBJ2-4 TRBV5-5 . CASSSPGQGVLAKNIQYF TGTGCCAGCAGCTCCCCGGGACAGGGAGTTCTAGCCAAAAACATTCAGTACTTC
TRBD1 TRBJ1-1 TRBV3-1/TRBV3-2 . CASSQRRQGAMNTEAFF TGTGCCAGCAGCCAACGCAGACAGGGGGCTATGAACACTGAAGCTTTCTTT
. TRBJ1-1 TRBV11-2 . CASGGSISTEAFF TGTGCCAGTGGAGGGTCTATTAGCACTGAAGCTTTCTTT
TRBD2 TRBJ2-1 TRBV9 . CASSVELAVNEQFF TGTGCCAGCAGCGTAGAACTAGCGGTCAATGAGCAGTTCTTC
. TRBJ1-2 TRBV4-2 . CASSQNWGVGNGYTF TGTGCCAGCAGCCAAAACTGGGGGGTTGGGAATGGCTACACCTTC
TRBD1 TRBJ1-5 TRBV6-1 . CASSEGAGGINQPQHF TGTGCCAGCAGTGAAGGGGCAGGGGGGATTAATCAGCCCCAGCATTTT
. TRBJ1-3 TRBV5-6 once CASSLDDRPTIYF TGTGCCAGCAGCTTGGACGACAGACCCACCATATATTTT
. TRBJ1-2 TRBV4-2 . CASSKTGTQGNYGYTF TGTGCCAGCAGCAAAACTGGCACCCAGGGAAACTATGGCTACACCTTC
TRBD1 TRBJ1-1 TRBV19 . CASSHRDRLNTEAFF TGTGCCAGTAGTCACCGGGACAGACTGAACACTGAAGCTTTCTTT
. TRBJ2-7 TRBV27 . CASSLLYGGGRRAASYEQYF TGTGCCAGCAGTTTATTATACGGGGGTGGGAGGCGAGCGGCCTCCTACGAGCAGTACTTC
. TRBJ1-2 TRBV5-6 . CASSLGRGKAYGYTF TGTGCCAGCAGCTTGGGTCGGGGGAAGGCCTATGGCTACACCTTC
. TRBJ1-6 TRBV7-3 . CASSLGGAGSPLHF TGTGCCAGCAGCTTGGGGGGGGCTGGTTCACCCCTCCACTTT
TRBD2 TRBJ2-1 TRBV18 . CASSREIAGNNEQFF TGTGCCAGCTCCCGGGAGATAGCGGGGAACAATGAGCAGTTCTTC